The T cell receptor (beta chain) under discussion was sequenced for a study of T cell repertoires in cytomegalovirus infection (dated by TCRdb to about 2019). With regard to the full study: Recently identified HLA-C-restricted CMV epitopes, whose presentation resists viral immunomodulation, were targeted by peptide stimulations together with well-studied HLA-B-restricted epitopes. Because public TCR beta signatures pointed to carriage of CMV infection together with the matching HLA type, the HLA type of each donor mattered for the analysis. Overall results and qualifications from the work: The ex vivo response was dominated by HLA-C-restricted CMV-specific TCR beta clonotypes, which also provided the single most frequent clonotype in two of eight donors. Carriers of CMV infection plus the relevant HLA type were discriminated by the cumulative frequency of public TCR beta family members in the study cohort and in an independent approximately 340-donor cohort.

V was cut back by 5 bases and J by 4 bases, leaving a gap of 10 bases between them. CDR1 and CDR2 (KGHDR, SFDVKD) derive from the germline V gene. Spanning cysteine to phenylalanine, the CDR3 consists of 14 amino acids. The DNA shown is the 42-base CDR3, in frame from base 1. The sample's treatment or condition label, decoded: in vitro stimulation with specific CMV peptide epitopes to enrich CMV-specific T cells. Instrument used: Illumina HiSeq 1500. The raw public reads went through TCRdb reprocessing: fastp at Q25, MiXCR clone calling, in-frame beta chains kept. A single entry per CDR3 protein holds the most common genes and DNA from its merged rows. The sample contains some 920,000 distinct CDR3 sequences, roughly a third of them found a single time. The ten biggest clones cover 13% of the sample. As to this clonotype: Its cognate antigen has yet to be identified. No per-base quality is available; no much larger clone lies one base away.

The V gene is TRBV24-1 and the J gene is TRBJ2-2; a tentative D call is TRBD1 (6 bases match). The TCR comes from a human donor in good health (CMV status not recorded). Some clones in this sample may be carry-over from other donors' samples. The sequences come from cultured CD8+ T cells from PBMCs, collected from culture after CMV antigen stimulation. The CDR3 region reads CATSVGAFTGELFF. The bases read TGTGCCACCAGTGTGGGGGCATTCACCGGGGAGCTGTTTTTT.